The 25 T cell receptor beta chains in this list originate from one sample, sequenced in a study of blood T cells in healthy people across ages. A J-beta primer mix and a sample-barcoded 5' primer were used in a second PCR of roughly 7 to 12 cycles. TCRdb fed the 5' RACE reads into MiXCR, producing one record per CDR3 protein. The sample lists under 1,000,000 distinct CDR3 sequences; around 36% were seen once. Sequenced: blood. Receptor source: a man aged 18 to 30 in good health.

The chain employs TRBV5-6 and TRBJ1-6; tentatively, D is TRBD1 (6 bases). The CDR3 contains 14 residues. V was pared by 1 base and J by 8 bases, with 10 bases between. CDR1 and CDR2 from the germline V gene are SGHDT and YYEEEE. CDR3 nucleotide sequence: TGTGCCAGCAGCTTGCCAGGGGAATATTCACCCCTCCACTTT. This gives the protein CASSLPGEYSPLHF. The variable domain in full, completed from reference TRBV5-6 and TRBJ1-6, reads DAGVTQSPTHLIKTRGQQVTLRCSPKSGHDTVSWYQQALGQGPQFIFQYYEEEERQRGNFPDRFSGHQFPNYSSELNVNALLLGDSALYLCASSLPGEYSPLHFGNGTRLTVT.

V usage is TRBV6-2 or TRBV6-3 and J usage is TRBJ1-2; D gene ambiguous. The V gene lost 9 bases and the J gene lost 5 bases, with 16 bases spanning the gap. The CDR3 is made up of 13 amino acids. Germline lookup yields CDR1 MNHEY and CDR2 SVGEGT. The CDR3 nucleotides read TGTGCCAGTGCAGACGGACTTCCGTATGGCTACACCTTC. Protein: CASADGLPYGYTF.

The chain combines TRBV4-3 with TRBJ2-3, with D possibly being TRBD2 (5 bases). CDR3 length: 14 residues. The germline V gene has CDR1 LGHNA and CDR2 YSLEER. With 3 bases removed from V and 3 bases from J, the gap between germline ends came to 10 bases. The CDR3 region is CASSHAGRTDTQYF. In DNA, the CDR3 is TGCGCCAGCAGCCATGCGGGCAGGACAGATACGCAGTATTTT.

The table lists this clonotype with many counts. V is TRBV5-1 and J is TRBJ2-1; TRBD1 agrees at 10 bases. V lost 4 bases to trimming and J lost 6 bases; unmatched junction nucleotides: 7. Per germline, CDR1 SGHRS and CDR2 YFSETQ. The CDR3 loop spans 15 amino acids. The CDR3 spells CASSTGQGMSNEQFF. The CDR3 DNA reads TGCGCCAGCAGCACGGGACAGGGGATGAGCAATGAGCAGTTCTTC.

In its sample, this clonotype was seen a few times. The chain recombines TRBV4-1 with TRBJ1-2; no clear D gene. The V end lost 0 bases, the J end lost 7 bases, and 12 bases lay between the germline ends. CDR1 and CDR2 (germline): MGHRA, YSYEKL. The length of the CDR3 is 14 residues. This chain's CDR3 is CASSQELKRGGYTF. The CDR3 DNA follows: TGCGCCAGCAGCCAAGAACTCAAACGGGGTGGCTACACCTTC.

This chain links TRBV4-2 with TRBJ2-5, with TRBD2 identical over 10 bases. The CDR3 covers 16 residues. The V and J ends lost 4 bases and 11 bases, in that order; junction bases with no gene match: 16. Germline-derived CDR1 and CDR2 are LGHNA and YNFKEQ. CDR3 sequence reads: CASSPPRAGGAWEQYF. For the CDR3, the DNA is TGTGCCAGCAGCCCCCCGAGAGCGGGGGGGGCATGGGAGCAGTACTTC.

This CDR3 is CASTGGNSPLHF. The DNA for the CDR3 is TGTGCCAGCACCGGAGGAAATTCACCCCTCCACTTT. The V gene is TRBV7-9, the J gene TRBJ1-6; D gene ambiguous. The CDR3 has 12 amino acids. The V end lost 7 bases, the J end lost 7 bases, and 8 bases lay between the germline ends. The germline V gene has CDR1 SEHNR and CDR2 FQNEAQ (reference sequence).

This sequence joins TRBV5-1 and TRBJ1-4, with TRBD1 identical over 7 bases. V dropped 4 bases and J dropped 0; count of bases not matched to a gene: 6. Germline V gives CDR1 SGHRS, CDR2 YFSETQ. The CDR3 loop spans 16 amino acids. The CDR3 DNA sequence: TGCGCCAGCAGCCCGGGGACAGTTGCAACTAATGAAAAACTGTTTTTT. This encodes CASSPGTVATNEKLFF.

The chain is built from TRBV5-4 and TRBJ2-3, with no clear D. Per germline, CDR1 SGHNT and CDR2 YYREEE (reference sequence). The CDR3 length is 14 residues. Trimming left V 4 bases short and J 3 bases short, with 12 bases between. The CDR3 nucleotides are TGTGCCAGCAGCATCACTGTAAAAACAGATACGCAGTATTTT. It encodes CASSITVKTDTQYF.

This clonotype appeared a few times. V usage is TRBV4-3 and J usage is TRBJ2-5, with 8 bases that match TRBD2. The CDR3 runs to 18 residues. The V gene end was trimmed by 0 bases and the J gene end by 11 bases; junction bases not matched to a gene: 20. The germline V gene has CDR1 LGHNA and CDR2 YSLEER. The CDR3 DNA is TGCGCCAGCAGCCAAGATCCACCGGGGGGGATCTTCGGTAATGAGCAGTACTTC. This translates into CASSQDPPGGIFGNEQYF.

This chain connects TRBV11-3 to TRBJ2-3; 7 nucleotides align to TRBD2. This CDR3 contains 16 residues. J was trimmed by 1 base and V by 6 bases; bases with no gene match: 10. Looked up from germline, CDR1 is SGHNT and CDR2 is YENEEA. For the CDR3, the DNA is TGTGCCAGCAGGAGCGGGTCTAGCGGAGGCACAGATACGCAGTATTTT. It specifies CASRSGSSGGTDTQYF.

The chain has TRBV9 and TRBJ2-1, with D tentatively TRBD1 (6 bases). The J call may be faulty, since TRBJ2-7 better matches the DNA end. The germline gives CDR1 SGDLS, CDR2 YYNGEE. CDR3 length equals 16 residues. CDR3 sequence reads: CASSPTTGSSYNEQYF. In DNA, the CDR3 is TGTGCCAGCAGCCCTACGACAGGCAGCTCCTACAATGAGCAGTACTTC.

Ten or more counts support this clonotype. This rearrangement joins TRBV7-9 to TRBJ2-7; unclear D gene. With 1 base removed from V and 7 bases from J, the gap between germline ends came to 8 bases. Germline CDR1 is SEHNR and CDR2 is FQNEAQ (reference sequence). This CDR3 spans 12 amino acids. The CDR3 coding sequence is TGTGCCAGCAGCTTAGTAGGAAGGGAGCAGTACTTC. Translated, it gives CASSLVGREQYF. Drawing the rest from reference TRBV7-9 and TRBJ2-7, the complete variable domain is DTGVSQNPRHKITKRGQNVTFRCDPISEHNRLYWYRQTLGQGPEFLTYFQNEAQLEKSRLLSDRFSAERPKGSFSTLEIQRTEQGDSAMYLCASSLVGREQYFGPGTRLTVT.

This chain uses TRBV4-1 with TRBJ2-1, with 7 bases identical to TRBD1. The ends lost 1 base at V and 9 bases at J; junction bases unmatched: 18. The CDR3 has 18 amino acids. The germline CDR1 and CDR2 sequences are MGHRA and YSYEKL. The CDR3 sequence: CASSQGRWPSGTVGEQFF. The DNA for the CDR3 is TGCGCCAGCAGCCAAGGAAGATGGCCGTCCGGGACAGTAGGTGAGCAGTTCTTC.

The CDR3: CASSSHGTAIGAFF. The DNA of the CDR3 is TGTGCCAGCAGTTCCCACGGGACGGCGATTGGGGCTTTCTTT. The genes are TRBV12-3 or TRBV12-4 and TRBJ1-1, with TRBD1 as a possible D gene (5 bases). This CDR3 is built from 14 residues. The V end was cut by 4 bases, the J end by 11 bases, with 20 bases between.

As regards this clonotype: A much bigger clone sits one base away, suggesting this may be a read error. This sequence joins TRBV4-2 and TRBJ2-3; D gene unclear. Germline CDR1 reads LGHNA; CDR2 reads YNFKEQ. CDR3 length equals 13 residues. Here the CDR3 reads CASSQGIADTQCF. CDR3 nucleotide sequence: TGTGCCAGCAGCCAGGGGATAGCAGATACGCAGTGTTTT.

The chain has TRBV21-1 and TRBJ2-7; no check of the table's D call, TRBD1, against the DNA was made. TRBV21-1 is a pseudogene. This CDR3 contains 18 residues. This CDR3 is CAAVNVYEDKPSSYEQYF. The CDR3 DNA reads as TGTGCCGCCGTAAATGTGTATGAGGACAAACCAAGCTCCTACGAGCAGTACTTC.

The sample holds a few counts of this clonotype. The rearrangement joins TRBV3-1 to TRBJ2-3; D unresolved. The V end was cut by 2 bases, the J end by 4 bases, with 7 bases between. Germline CDR1 reads LGHDT; CDR2 reads YNNKEL (reference sequence). The CDR3 has 13 residues. CDR3 sequence reads: CASSQIGPDTQYF. CDR3 coding DNA: TGTGCCAGCAGCCAAATTGGTCCAGATACGCAGTATTTT.

This clonotype was picked up a small number of times. The chain combines TRBV24-1 with TRBJ2-5; D gene ambiguous. Germline assignment: CDR1 KGHDR and CDR2 SFDVKD. There are 14 residues in the CDR3. The V end was cut by 4 bases, the J end by 1 base, with 9 bases between. The CDR3 nucleotides are TGTGCCACCAGTGAAACAAGAAGCCAAGAGACCCAGTACTTC. Translated: CATSETRSQETQYF.

This clonotype was picked up a small number of times. This rearrangement joins TRBV4-3 to TRBJ1-1; D might be TRBD1 (5 bases). Deletions cut 0 bases from V and 1 base from J, with 15 bases between. The germline V gene has CDR1 LGHNA and CDR2 YSLEER. The CDR3 loop spans 17 amino acids. CDR3 residues: CASSQDSIGHPNTEAFF. The DNA for the CDR3 is TGCGCCAGCAGCCAAGACTCGATAGGACACCCGAACACTGAAGCTTTCTTT.

This clonotype was seen a few times. V and J are TRBV10-3 and TRBJ1-3; D not resolved. Looked up from germline, CDR1 is ENHRY and CDR2 is SYGVKD. The V gene lost 4 bases and the J gene lost 0 bases, with 7 bases spanning the gap. This CDR3 has 14 residues. This CDR3 is CAISGRSSGNTIYF. In DNA form, the CDR3 reads TGTGCCATCAGTGGTAGGAGCTCTGGAAACACCATATATTTT.

This clonotype appeared a few times. The chain couples TRBV11-2 to TRBJ2-7; D is perhaps TRBD1 (6 bases). The CDR3 loop spans 11 amino acids. In germline, CDR1 is SGHAT, CDR2 FQNNGV. Trimming pared 3 bases from V and 12 bases from J, leaving 12 bases between. CDR3 DNA: TGTGCCAGCAGCTTTGGGGGCATTTGGTACTTC. It yields the protein CASSFGGIWYF.

The table lists this clonotype with a count of one. V gene TRBV28 combines with J gene TRBJ2-3; TRBD1 agrees at 8 bases. Trimming removed 2 bases from V and 1 base from J; junction bases left unmatched: 5. CDR1 and CDR2 from the germline V gene are MDHEN and SYDVKM. The CDR3 is made up of 16 amino acids. The CDR3 coding sequence is TGTGCCAGCAGTTTACCCCAGGGGGCCGGCACAGATACGCAGTATTTT. Protein product: CASSLPQGAGTDTQYF.

The rearrangement uses TRBV2 and TRBJ2-5; D perhaps matches TRBD1 (8 bases). Trimming shortened V by 8 bases and J by 5 bases, and 12 bases separated the two germline ends. Germline CDR1 reads SNHLY; CDR2 reads FYNNEI. The CDR3 extends over 12 amino acids. The CDR3 DNA reads TGTGCCAGCCACAGGGGGGGGGAGACCCAGTACTTC. Translating gives CASHRGGETQYF.

V usage is TRBV6-2 or TRBV6-3 and J usage is TRBJ2-5, with TRBD2 matching 12 bases. J gave up 11 bases and V 5 bases, and 12 bases lay outside the gene matches. CDR1 MNHEY and CDR2 SVGEGT come from the germline V gene. This CDR3 is 15 amino acids long. The DNA for the CDR3 is TGTGCCAGCAGTCGGACTAGCGGGGAGGGGAATGAGCAGTACTTC. Amino acids: CASSRTSGEGNEQYF.